This T cell receptor (beta chain) was captured by sequencing in a study of blood T cell repertoires in COVID-19. As originally analysed: Amplification of reference gene primers provided the estimated nucleated cell counts. The table came from immunoSEQ multiplex PCR; TCRdb's copy has only in-frame clones and leaves some out. V and J calls and clone size are as listed in that table; D and trimming were resolved from the DNA. The sample contains about 280,000 clones, around 82% of which appear only once. The CDR3 covers 15 residues. With 5 bases removed from V and 3 bases from J, the gap between germline ends came to 17 bases. Germline V gives CDR1 SGHTA, CDR2 FQGTGA.

The chain employs TRBV7-3 and TRBJ2-7; D might be TRBD2 (6 bases). Sequenced material: peripheral blood. This receptor was identified in a woman aged 50 to 65 who had recovered from COVID-19. CDR3 region: CASSPRDSPIYEQYF. The CDR3 nucleotides read TGTGCCAGCAGCCCCCGGGACTCTCCAATCTACGAGCAGTACTTC.